This T cell receptor (beta chain) emerged from a study of vaccination and CD4 T cells after COVID-19. Study-level background: There were two doses of either BNT162b2 or mRNA-1273 vaccine given to participants.

J gave up 7 bases and V 5 bases, and 10 bases lay outside the gene matches. Germline CDR1 SGHTA, CDR2 FQGTGA. There are 16 residues in the CDR3. Of note for this clonotype: Its target is not known.

Study-wide findings and caveats: The rise in median SARS-CoV-2-reactive clonotypes, from about 20 to 38, was not significant.

The Oncomine TCR Beta short-read assay was applied to DNA of cultured CD4+ T cells. Cultured CD4+ T cells yielded the extracted genomic DNA. Using its own MiXCR run on the PCR reads, TCRdb lists one record per CDR3 protein. The sample has fewer than 6,500 distinct CDR3 sequences, under 60% seen once. Sample treatment: approximately 11-day PBMC culture with coronavirus spike peptide pools or control peptides (ViraFEST assay). The receptor was derived from a human donor who had recovered from COVID-19. The sequencing input was CD4+ T cells from blood, cultured in vitro. The V gene is TRBV7-3, the J gene TRBJ2-1; 11 nucleotides line up with TRBD2. The CDR3 sequence is CASSPRASGRTNEQFF. DNA of the CDR3: TGTGCCAGCAGCCCCCGGGCTAGCGGGAGGACGAATGAGCAGTTCTTC.